These T cell receptor beta chains were read from a single sample in a study of breast tumors, draining lymph nodes, adjacent tissues. TCRdb analysed the multiplex PCR reads with MiXCR anew, one entry per CDR3 protein. Of 150,000 to 200,000 distinct CDR3 sequences listed, 30% to 35% are singletons. The source material was axillary lymph node tissue. All receptors come from a female donor with breast cancer. Some clones in this sample may be carry-over from other donors' samples. The CDR3 runs from the conserved cysteine through the conserved F or W. Fields, in order: CDR3 DNA, CDR3 protein, V gene, D gene, J gene, clone size. A D gene is named only where the DNA matches it firmly. Size values are once, few and many counts, or a class for expanded clones, and some rows have none.

TGCATGAGCAGTTCGTGGATGCCCAATGAAGCTTTCTTT,CMSSSWMPNEAFF,TRBV20-1,.,TRBJ1-1,.
TGTGCCAGCAGAAACTTGAACACTGAAGCTTTCTTT,CASRNLNTEAFF,TRBV12-3/TRBV12-4,.,TRBJ1-1,once
TGCAGTGTAGAGGGACAGGGGAATGAAAAACTGTTTTTT,CSVEGQGNEKLFF,TRBV20-1,TRBD1,TRBJ1-4,.
TGTGCGCACGGGGGCTATGGCTACACCTTC,CAHGGYGYTF,TRBV7-2,.,TRBJ1-2,many
TGTGCCAGCAGTGAAACTAGCGGGGGTGGCGAGCAGTACTTC,CASSETSGGGEQYF,TRBV2,TRBD2,TRBJ2-7,many
TGTGCCAGCAGCACGGGACAGGGTAATGGCTACACCTTC,CASSTGQGNGYTF,TRBV7-8,TRBD1,TRBJ1-2,many
TGCAGTGCTAGGGGGGGGAGTACTAACTATGGCTACACCTTC,CSARGGSTNYGYTF,TRBV20-1,.,TRBJ1-2,many
TGTGCCAGCAGTCCGGACACAGGGGCCTCCTACGAGCAGTACTTC,CASSPDTGASYEQYF,TRBV6-1,TRBD1,TRBJ2-7,few
TGTGCCAGCTCACCATTGATTGCGGCAACTAATGAAAAACTGTTTTTT,CASSPLIAATNEKLFF,TRBV18,.,TRBJ1-4,many
TGCAGTGCTAGAATAAGGTGGGACAGGGGGCGTGAAAAACTGTTTTTT,CSARIRWDRGREKLFF,TRBV20-1,TRBD1,TRBJ1-4,.
TGTGCCAGCAGCCTAACGGGGGGTGGCTATGGCTACACCTTC,CASSLTGGGYGYTF,TRBV7-9,.,TRBJ1-2,many
TGTGCCAGCAGTCGAGAACGGCAGAACACAGATACGCAGTATTTT,CASSRERQNTDTQYF,TRBV6-5,.,TRBJ2-3,.
TGTGCCAGCACTCTGTGGGTGAATTCACCCCTCCACTTT,CASTLWVNSPLHF,TRBV12-3/TRBV12-4,.,TRBJ1-6,many
TGTGCCAGCAGCTTAGGACAGGGGGACGTTGAAAAACTGTTTTTT,CASSLGQGDVEKLFF,TRBV3-1,TRBD1,TRBJ1-4,many
TGTGCCAGCAGTGAGTGGGGCGACTATGGCTACACCTTC,CASSEWGDYGYTF,TRBV2,.,TRBJ1-2,.
TGCAGCGTTGCTGGACGGGGCTCCTCCTACGAGCAGCACTTC,CSVAGRGSSYEQHF,TRBV29-1,.,TRBJ2-7,.
TGTGCCAGCTCACCGAGGACAGGTGGCGAGCAGTACTTC,CASSPRTGGEQYF,TRBV18,TRBD1,TRBJ2-7,few
TGTGCCAGCTCACTCGGACAGGGAGGGGAGCAGTACTTC,CASSLGQGGEQYF,TRBV18,.,TRBJ2-7,many
TGTGCCAGTAGTATAGTTACGACTAGCGGGAGTGGGTACAATGAGCAGTTCTTC,CASSIVTTSGSGYNEQFF,TRBV19,TRBD2,TRBJ2-1,many
TGTGCCAGCAGCCCCCCCTGGATTAGCACAGATACGCAGTATTTT,CASSPPWISTDTQYF,TRBV12-3/TRBV12-4,.,TRBJ2-3,many
TGTGCCAGTTCTACCCGACAGGGGGCTCAAGAGACCCAGTACTTC,CASSTRQGAQETQYF,TRBV28,TRBD1,TRBJ2-5,many
TGCGCCAGCAGCTTAGGGGAATTCGAGCAGTACTTC,CASSLGEFEQYF,TRBV5-1,.,TRBJ2-7,.
TGTGCCAGCAGCTTGGAGGGACAGGGGTTAATGAGAGAGACCCAGTACTTC,CASSLEGQGLMRETQYF,TRBV5-6,TRBD1,TRBJ2-5,many
TGTGCCAGCAGTCACTCTGGGACTGACAATGAGCAGTTCTTC,CASSHSGTDNEQFF,TRBV6-6,.,TRBJ2-1,few
TGCAGTGCTAACGGAGACTACAATGAGCAGTTCTTC,CSANGDYNEQFF,TRBV20-1,.,TRBJ2-1,many
TGTGCCTGGAGCCCATTCTTATACGAGCAGTACTTC,CAWSPFLYEQYF,TRBV30,.,TRBJ2-7,many
TGTGCCAGCAGACTAGCGGGAGGATCGGCGAATGAGCAGTTCTTC,CASRLAGGSANEQFF,TRBV19,TRBD2,TRBJ2-1,.
TGCAGCGCGGATTACACGACACCTACAGAAACCTATGGCTACACCTTC,CSADYTTPTETYGYTF,TRBV20-1,.,TRBJ1-2,.
TGCAGTGCTAGGGGACTAGCGGGAGCTAAACAGTATGAGCAGTTCTTC,CSARGLAGAKQYEQFF,TRBV20-1,TRBD2,TRBJ2-1,many
TGTGCCATCAGCCCTTCCGGGACAGGGGGCACTGAAGCTTTCTTT,CAISPSGTGGTEAFF,TRBV10-3,TRBD1,TRBJ1-1,.
TGTGCCATCAGTATAACAGCTAACTATGGCTACACCTTC,CAISITANYGYTF,TRBV10-3,.,TRBJ1-2,.
TGTGCCAGCAGCTTAGGGAGCTCAGCGAGGTCACCCCTCCACTTT,CASSLGSSARSPLHF,TRBV11-2,.,TRBJ1-6,many
TGTGCCAGCTCACTAAACCATGACAGGGGATCGACCACCGGGGAGCTGTTTTTT,CASSLNHDRGSTTGELFF,TRBV18,TRBD1,TRBJ2-2,few
TGTGCTAGTGGTTTTTTAATGGGGGCCGGGGAAAAACTGTTTTTT,CASGFLMGAGEKLFF,TRBV12-5,.,TRBJ1-4,many
TGTGCCAGTAGTCCCCTCACGGACGTGGCCCTCCACTTT,CASSPLTDVALHF,TRBV19,.,TRBJ1-6,many
TGCGCCAGCAGCTCCCAGGGGAATGCCTATAATTCACCCCTCCACTTT,CASSSQGNAYNSPLHF,TRBV5-1,.,TRBJ1-6,many
TGTGCCAGCAGTTGGCAGGGACTCTACAATCAGCCCCAGCATTTT,CASSWQGLYNQPQHF,TRBV2,.,TRBJ1-5,many
TGTGCCAGCAGTGCGTCGGGGCAGGGAACCTATGGCTACACCTTC,CASSASGQGTYGYTF,TRBV6-1,.,TRBJ1-2,.
TGTGCCAGCAGCTTTTCTAGGGCTGGTACTGAAGCTTTCTTT,CASSFSRAGTEAFF,TRBV7-9,.,TRBJ1-1,few
TGCGCCAGCAGCTTAAGAGGACAGCCAGTAGGAAACACAGATACGCAGTATTTT,CASSLRGQPVGNTDTQYF,TRBV5-1,.,TRBJ2-3,.
TGTGCCAGCAGCGCAGCGGGGGGGCGCCTCCGGGGGGGCAATCAGCCCCAGCAGTTT,CASSAAGGRLRGGNQPQQF,TRBV5-6,.,TRBJ1-5,many
TGTGCCAGCAGCCAACTCGGGTCCGTGGGGGGAGCTGGGGCCAACGTCCTGACTTTC,CASSQLGSVGGAGANVLTF,TRBV6-6,.,TRBJ2-6,once
TGTGCCACCAGCAGTTCGGGGGGGGTGGGAGATGAGCAGTTCTTC,CATSSSGGVGDEQFF,TRBV15,TRBD2,TRBJ2-1,.
TGTGCCAGCAGAACAGCAGCCCCCTGGGACAGGATGGATTTT,CASRTAAPWDRMDF,TRBV6-2/TRBV6-3,TRBD1,TRBJ2-3,few
TGTGCCACCAGTGACGGGGCCGCTGGAACTAATGAAAAACTGTTTTTT,CATSDGAAGTNEKLFF,TRBV24-1,.,TRBJ1-4,.
TGTGCCAGCAGCTTACTAGCGGCGAGCTCCTACGAGCAGTACTTC,CASSLLAASSYEQYF,TRBV11-2,TRBD2,TRBJ2-7,many
TGTGCCAGCAGTAATCCTAGGGGCGGGGGGGCGTATGAGCAGTTCTTC,CASSNPRGGGAYEQFF,TRBV6-5,TRBD2,TRBJ2-1,few
TGCGCCAGCAGCCAAAGGGCCGACTCTGGAAACACCATATATTTT,CASSQRADSGNTIYF,TRBV4-1,.,TRBJ1-3,.
TGCGCCAGCACTGCGACAGATTCTGGAAACAGGGTGGGGGGTGAAAAACTGTTTTTT,CASTATDSGNRVGGEKLFF,TRBV10-2,.,TRBJ1-4,.
TGCAGCGGGATAGGAATGAACACTGAAGCTTTCTTT,CSGIGMNTEAFF,TRBV29-1,.,TRBJ1-1,.
TGTGCCACCAGCAGAGGCGGGGGGGCCTACAATGAGCAGTTCTTC,CATSRGGGAYNEQFF,TRBV15,TRBD2,TRBJ2-1,many
TGTGCCAGCAGCGTAGGAGGTATAGAGACCCAGTACTTC,CASSVGGIETQYF,TRBV9,.,TRBJ2-5,many
TGTGCCAGCAGAAAGGACAGGGGGCTGGGTGAGCAGTTCTTC,CASRKDRGLGEQFF,TRBV12-3/TRBV12-4,TRBD1,TRBJ2-1,many
TGTGCCAGCAGTCAGGGGGACTATGGCTACACCTTC,CASSQGDYGYTF,TRBV12-3/TRBV12-4,TRBD1,TRBJ1-2,many